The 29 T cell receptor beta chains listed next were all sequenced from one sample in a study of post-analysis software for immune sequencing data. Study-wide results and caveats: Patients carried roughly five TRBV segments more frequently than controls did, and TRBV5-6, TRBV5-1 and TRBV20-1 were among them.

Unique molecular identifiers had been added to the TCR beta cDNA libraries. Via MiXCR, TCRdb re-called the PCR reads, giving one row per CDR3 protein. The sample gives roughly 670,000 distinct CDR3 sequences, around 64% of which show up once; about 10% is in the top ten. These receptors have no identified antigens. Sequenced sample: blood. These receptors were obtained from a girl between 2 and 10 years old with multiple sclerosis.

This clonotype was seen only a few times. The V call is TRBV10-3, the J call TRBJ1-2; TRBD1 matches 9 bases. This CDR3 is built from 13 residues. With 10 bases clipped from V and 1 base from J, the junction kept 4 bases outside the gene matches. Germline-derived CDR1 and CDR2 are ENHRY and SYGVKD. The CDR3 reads CATRDRVNYGYTF. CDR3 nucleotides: TGTGCCACCCGGGACAGGGTTAACTATGGCTACACCTTC.

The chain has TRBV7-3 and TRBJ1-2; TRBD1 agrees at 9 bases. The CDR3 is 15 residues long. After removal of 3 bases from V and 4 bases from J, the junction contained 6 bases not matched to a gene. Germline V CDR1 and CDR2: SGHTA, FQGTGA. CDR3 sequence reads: CASSFGQGTFYGYTF. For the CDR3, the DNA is TGTGCCAGCAGCTTCGGACAGGGGACTTTCTATGGCTACACCTTC.

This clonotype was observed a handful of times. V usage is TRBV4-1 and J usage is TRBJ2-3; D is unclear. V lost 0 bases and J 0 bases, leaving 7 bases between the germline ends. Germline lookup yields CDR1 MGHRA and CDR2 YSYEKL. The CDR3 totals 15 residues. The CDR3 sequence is CASSQDPVSTDTQYF. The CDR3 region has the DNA TGCGCCAGCAGCCAAGATCCGGTGAGCACAGATACGCAGTATTTT.

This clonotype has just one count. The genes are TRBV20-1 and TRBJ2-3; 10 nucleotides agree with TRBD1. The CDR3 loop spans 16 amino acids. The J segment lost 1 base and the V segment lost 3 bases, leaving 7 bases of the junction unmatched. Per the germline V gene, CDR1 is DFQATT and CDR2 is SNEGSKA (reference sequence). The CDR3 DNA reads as TGCAGTGCTAGTTATCTCGGGACAGGGGGCACAGATACGCAGTATTTT. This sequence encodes CSASYLGTGGTDTQYF.

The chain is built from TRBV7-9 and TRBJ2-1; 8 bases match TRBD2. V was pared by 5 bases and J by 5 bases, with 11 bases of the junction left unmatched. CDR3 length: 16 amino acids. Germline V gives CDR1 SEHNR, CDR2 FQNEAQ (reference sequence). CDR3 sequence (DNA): TGTGCCAGCAGCCCAGTTTCGGGACTAGGGGACAATGAGCAGTTCTTC. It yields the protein CASSPVSGLGDNEQFF.

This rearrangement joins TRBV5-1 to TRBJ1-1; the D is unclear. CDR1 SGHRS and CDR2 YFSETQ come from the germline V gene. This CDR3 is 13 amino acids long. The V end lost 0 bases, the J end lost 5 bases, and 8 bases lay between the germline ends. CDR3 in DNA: TGCGCCAGCAGCTTGGCCCAAGGGACTGAAGCTTTCTTT. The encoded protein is CASSLAQGTEAFF.

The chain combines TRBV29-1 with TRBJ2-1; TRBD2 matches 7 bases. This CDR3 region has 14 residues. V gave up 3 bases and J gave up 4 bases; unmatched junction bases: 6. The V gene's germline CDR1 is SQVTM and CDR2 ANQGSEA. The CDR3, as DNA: TGCAGCGTTGAGGCGGGGGACCCTTACAATGAGCAGTTCTTC. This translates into CSVEAGDPYNEQFF.

The chain's CDR3 is CATSRDPEGEGNEQFF. CDR3 sequence (DNA): TGTGCCACCAGCAGAGATCCCGAGGGAGAAGGTAATGAGCAGTTCTTC. This chain joins TRBV15 and TRBJ2-1; the D gene is possibly TRBD2 (5 bases). V was cut by 0 bases and J by 7 bases, with 16 bases left in between. CDR1 LNHNV and CDR2 YYDKDF come from the germline V gene (reference sequence). The CDR3 sequence is 16 residues long.

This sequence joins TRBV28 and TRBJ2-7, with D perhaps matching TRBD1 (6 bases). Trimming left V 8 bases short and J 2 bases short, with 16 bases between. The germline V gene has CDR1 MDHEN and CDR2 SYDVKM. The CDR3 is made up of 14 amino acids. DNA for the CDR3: TGTGCCAGCCACCCGGAAGGGGGTCCCTACGAGCAGTACTTC. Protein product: CASHPEGGPYEQYF.

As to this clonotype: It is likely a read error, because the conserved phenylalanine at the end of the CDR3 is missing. CDR3 protein: CSGDRGTYNEQFS. The CDR3 nucleotides are TGCAGCGGCGACAGGGGTACCTACAATGAGCAGTTCTCC. The gene calls are TRBV29-1 and TRBJ2-1; 8 nucleotides align to TRBD1. This CDR3 region has 13 residues. V lost 7 bases and J lost 2; bases outside the gene matches: 4. Germline CDR1 reads SQVTM; CDR2 reads ANQGSEA.

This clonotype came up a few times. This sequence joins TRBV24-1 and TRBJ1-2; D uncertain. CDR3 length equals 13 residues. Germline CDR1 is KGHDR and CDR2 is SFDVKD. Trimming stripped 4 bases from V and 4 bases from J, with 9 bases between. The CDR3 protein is CATSDPNFYGYTF. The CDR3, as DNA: TGTGCCACCAGTGACCCAAACTTCTATGGCTACACCTTC.

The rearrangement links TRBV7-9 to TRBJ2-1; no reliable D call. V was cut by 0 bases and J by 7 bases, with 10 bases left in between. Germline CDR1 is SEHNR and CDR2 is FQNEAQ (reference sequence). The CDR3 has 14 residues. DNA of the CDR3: TGTGCCAGCAGCTTAGCCCCCCTCGGGAATGAGCAGTTCTTC. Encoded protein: CASSLAPLGNEQFF.

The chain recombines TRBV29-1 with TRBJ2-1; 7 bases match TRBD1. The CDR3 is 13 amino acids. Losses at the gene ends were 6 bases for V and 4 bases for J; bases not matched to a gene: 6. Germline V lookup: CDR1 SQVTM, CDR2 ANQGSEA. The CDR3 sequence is CSVTDRFYNEQFF. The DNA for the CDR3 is TGCAGCGTAACGGACAGGTTTTACAATGAGCAGTTCTTC.

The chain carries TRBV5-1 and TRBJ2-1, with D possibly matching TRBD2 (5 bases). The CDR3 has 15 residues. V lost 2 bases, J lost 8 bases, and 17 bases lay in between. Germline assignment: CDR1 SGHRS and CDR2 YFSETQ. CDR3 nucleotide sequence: TGCGCCAGCAGCTTCACGGCGGGCCTCGGAGATGAGCAGTTCTTC. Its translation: CASSFTAGLGDEQFF.

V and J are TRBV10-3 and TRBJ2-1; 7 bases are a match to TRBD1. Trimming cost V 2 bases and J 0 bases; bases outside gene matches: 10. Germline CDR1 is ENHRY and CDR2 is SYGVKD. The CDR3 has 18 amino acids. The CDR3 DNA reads TGTGCCATCAGTGAGGTTTATAGGGGGCCCGACTCCTACAATGAGCAGTTCTTC. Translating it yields CAISEVYRGPDSYNEQFF.

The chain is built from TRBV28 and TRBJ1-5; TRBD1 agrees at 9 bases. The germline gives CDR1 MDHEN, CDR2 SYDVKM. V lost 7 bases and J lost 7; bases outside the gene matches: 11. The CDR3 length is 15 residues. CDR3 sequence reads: CASTSGQGMWQPQHF. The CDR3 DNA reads TGTGCCAGCACGTCGGGACAGGGAATGTGGCAGCCCCAGCATTTT.

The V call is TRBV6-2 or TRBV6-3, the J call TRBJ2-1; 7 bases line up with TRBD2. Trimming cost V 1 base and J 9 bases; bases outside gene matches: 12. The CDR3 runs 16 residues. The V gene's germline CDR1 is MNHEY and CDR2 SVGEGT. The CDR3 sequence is CASSYLRVHGGSEQFF. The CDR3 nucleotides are TGTGCCAGCAGTTACTTACGGGTCCACGGGGGGAGTGAGCAGTTCTTC.

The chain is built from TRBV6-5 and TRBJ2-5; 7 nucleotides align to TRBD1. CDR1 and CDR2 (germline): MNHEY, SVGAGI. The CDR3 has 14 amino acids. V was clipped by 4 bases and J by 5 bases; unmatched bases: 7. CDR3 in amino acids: CASSSAGGRETQYF. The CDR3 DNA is TGTGCCAGCAGTTCAGCAGGGGGTAGGGAGACCCAGTACTTC.

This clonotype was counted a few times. CDR3 DNA sequence: TGCAGCGCCGAGACCGACAGAGGCTCCTACAATGAGCAGTTCTTC. Protein: CSAETDRGSYNEQFF. The rearrangement uses TRBV29-1 and TRBJ2-1; D is possibly TRBD1 (5 bases). This CDR3 spans 15 amino acids. Germline-derived CDR1 and CDR2 are SQVTM and ANQGSEA. Deletions cut 7 bases from V and 0 bases from J, with 16 bases between.

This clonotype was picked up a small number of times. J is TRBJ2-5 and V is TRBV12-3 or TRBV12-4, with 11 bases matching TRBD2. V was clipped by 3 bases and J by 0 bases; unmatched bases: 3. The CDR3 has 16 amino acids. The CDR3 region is CASSFRLAGHQETQYF. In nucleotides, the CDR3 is TGTGCCAGCAGTTTTCGACTAGCGGGGCACCAAGAGACCCAGTACTTC.

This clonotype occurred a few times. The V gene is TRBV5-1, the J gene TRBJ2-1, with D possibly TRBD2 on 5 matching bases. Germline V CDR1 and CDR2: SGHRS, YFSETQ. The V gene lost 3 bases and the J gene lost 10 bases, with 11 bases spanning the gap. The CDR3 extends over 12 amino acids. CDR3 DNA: TGCGCCAGCAGCTCAAATCCGGGAGAGCAGTTCTTC. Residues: CASSSNPGEQFF.

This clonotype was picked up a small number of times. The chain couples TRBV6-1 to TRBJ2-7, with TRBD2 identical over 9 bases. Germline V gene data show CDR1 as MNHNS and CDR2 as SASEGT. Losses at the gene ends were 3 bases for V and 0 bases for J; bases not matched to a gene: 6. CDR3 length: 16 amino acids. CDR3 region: CASSEAGGLISYEQYF. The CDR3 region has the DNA TGTGCCAGCAGTGAGGCGGGGGGGCTGATCTCCTACGAGCAGTACTTC.

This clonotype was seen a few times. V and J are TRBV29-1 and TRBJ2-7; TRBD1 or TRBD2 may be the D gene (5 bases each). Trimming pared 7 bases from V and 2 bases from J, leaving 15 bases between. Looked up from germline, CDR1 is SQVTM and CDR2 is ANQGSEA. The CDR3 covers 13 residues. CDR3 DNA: TGCAGCGCCCAGGACGGGACGACCTACGAGCAGTACTTC. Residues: CSAQDGTTYEQYF.

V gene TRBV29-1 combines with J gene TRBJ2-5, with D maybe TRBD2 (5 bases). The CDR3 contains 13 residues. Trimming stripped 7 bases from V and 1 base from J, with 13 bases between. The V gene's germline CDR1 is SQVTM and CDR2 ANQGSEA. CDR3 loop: CSAAMRAQETQYF. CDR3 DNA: TGCAGCGCCGCGATGAGGGCCCAAGAGACCCAGTACTTC. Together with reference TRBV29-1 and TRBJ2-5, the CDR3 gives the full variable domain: SAVISQKPSRDICQRGTSLTIQCQVDSQVTMMFWYRQQPGQSLTLIATANQGSEATYESGFVIDKFPISRPNLTFSTLTVSNMSPEDSSIYLCSAAMRAQETQYFGPGTRLLVL.

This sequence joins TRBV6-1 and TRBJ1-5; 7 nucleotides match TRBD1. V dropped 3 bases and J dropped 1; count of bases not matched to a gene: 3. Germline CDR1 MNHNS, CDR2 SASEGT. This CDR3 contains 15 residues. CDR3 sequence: CASSEAGGSNQPQHF. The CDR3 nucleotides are TGTGCCAGCAGTGAGGCAGGGGGAAGCAATCAGCCCCAGCATTTT.

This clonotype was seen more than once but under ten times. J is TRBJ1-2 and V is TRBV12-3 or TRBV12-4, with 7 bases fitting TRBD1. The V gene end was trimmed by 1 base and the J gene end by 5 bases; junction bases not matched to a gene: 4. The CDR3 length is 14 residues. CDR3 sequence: CASSLEGQPYGYTF. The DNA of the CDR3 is TGTGCCAGCAGTTTAGAGGGACAGCCATATGGCTACACCTTC.

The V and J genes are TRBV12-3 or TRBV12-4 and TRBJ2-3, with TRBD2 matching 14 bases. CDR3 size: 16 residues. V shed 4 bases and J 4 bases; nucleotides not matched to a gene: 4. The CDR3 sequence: CASSYRLAGGPDTQYF. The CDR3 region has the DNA TGTGCCAGCAGTTACCGACTAGCGGGGGGGCCAGATACGCAGTATTTT.

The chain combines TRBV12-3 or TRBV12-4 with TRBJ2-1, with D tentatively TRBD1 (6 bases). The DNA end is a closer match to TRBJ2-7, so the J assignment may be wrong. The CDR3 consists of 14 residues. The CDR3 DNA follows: TGTGCCAGCACCACTGCGTACAGGGAAGGCGAGCAGTACTTC. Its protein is CASTTAYREGEQYF.

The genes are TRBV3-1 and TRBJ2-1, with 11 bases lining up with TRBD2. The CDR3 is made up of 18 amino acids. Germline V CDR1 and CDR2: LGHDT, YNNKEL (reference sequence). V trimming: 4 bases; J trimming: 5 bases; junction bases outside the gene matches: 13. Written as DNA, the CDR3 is TGTGCCAGCAGCCCGGCTAGCGGGGGGTGGCTTCGGGACAATGAGCAGTTCTTC. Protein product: CASSPASGGWLRDNEQFF.